This record looks at one T cell receptor (beta chain) sequence and its context. It has no known antigen specificity. Base qualities are not recorded, but no much larger clone differs from it by a single base. The record originates from a study of shared clonotypes between healthy human individuals (TCRdb year 2020). Regarding the study in general: The cohort included a few men and a couple of women between 18 and 49 years of age. For each donor, CD4 naive and CD4 memory were each run on three plates, CD8 naive on two plates, and CD8 memory on one plate. To estimate repertoire size and how much clonotypes are shared between individuals, the study performed deep sequencing of blood TCR repertoires from a few healthy adults. Different laboratories and diverse techniques were used to prepare libraries and sequence TCR repertoires, to increase sequencing depth and limit assay-specific biases. Per donor, leukapheresis produced somewhere between about 0.94 and 9.5 billion PBMCs. The paper as a whole reports these results and caveats: The small number of donors limited the genetic and exposure-history diversity represented. Compared with non-shared clonotypes, clonotypes shared by all four sorted-subset donors had higher generation probabilities. Sharing across a handful of donors was observed for approximately 5% of naive CD4, around 3.5% of naive CD8, roughly 2.4% of memory CD4, and about 0.4% of memory CD8 clonotypes. Naive subsets generally had larger estimated clonotype richness than memory subsets did. Even with the large sequencing depth, rarefaction of the sorted-subset datasets indicated that sequencing was incomplete. Only blood was sampled, and tissue TCR repertoires likely differ from those in blood. Pairwise subsampling indicated that sequencing depth was expected to affect the degree of clonotype sharing among donors.

TCR CDR3 regions were amplified from genomic DNA by multiplex PCR using the deep immunoSEQ assay. Extracted genomic DNA from each cell subset was distributed evenly across all wells of several immunoSEQ 96-well plates, and each plate was treated as a replicate. For sorted subsets, 150 to 200 ng genomic DNA, equal to tens of thousands of T cell genomes, was loaded into each replicate PCR. Purified libraries were measured with a Qubit 3.0 fluorometer, size-checked on a Bioanalyzer 2100, and measured again with the KAPA Library Quantification kit. A separate single-read 150-cycle Illumina NextSeq 550 flow cell was used to sequence each immunoSEQ 96-well plate. In the source study's methods: The immunoSEQ output contained only junctional sequences without quality scores, so filtering could not match that applied to full-length reads. Sequences were annotated with PyIR, a Python wrapper for IgBLAST v1.9, and V/J genes and CDR3 were assigned using IMGT germline references. Reads were removed for weak V/J assignments (E-value above 1e-6), missing CDR3, stop codons, out-of-frame junctions, or ambiguous translated residues. A V3J clonotype was defined by an identical inferred V gene, J gene, and CDR3 amino acid sequence. To compute the percentage overlap between repertoires, the number of shared unique clonotypes was divided by the size of the smaller repertoire. RTK rarefaction, the Chao1 estimator, and Recon v2.1 estimates of unobserved clonotypes were used to assess repertoire richness. Generation probabilities were computed with OLGA for all TCRbeta clonotypes obtained by the gDNA method from several donors. As stored in TCRdb, this immuneACCESS dataset retains in-frame rearrangements with V and J assigned. A fraction of the clones does not appear; measured against another copy, unresolved V genes explain less than half of the discrepancy, and the remainder lacks a known reason. V and J calls and clone size come straight from that table; D and trimming were deduced from the DNA. This sample gives some 2,100,000 clones in total; 85% to 95% of them show up just once. The ten largest clones add up to around 1.7% of the sample.

CD8 naive samples were CD45RO-negative cells positively selected for CCR7, giving a CD45RA+CCR7+ population that excluded TemRA cells. Healthy HIV-negative adults with no recently reported acute infections or vaccinations were included as donors. All donors were Caucasian adults living in Nashville, Tennessee, USA. Blood was obtained by leukapheresis, after which PBMCs were separated by Ficoll-Histopaque density gradient centrifugation and cryopreserved in liquid nitrogen vapor phase. Analytical flow cytometry was used to check the purity and quantity of each magnetically sorted T cell population. From each sorted fraction, genomic DNA was isolated and quantified by UV absorbance on a Nanodrop 2000c. Reading from cysteine to phenylalanine, the CDR3 counts 16 amino acids. The DNA shown is the 48-base CDR3, in frame from base 1. Germline trimming amounts to 2 bases on V and 0 bases on J, with 5 as the count of junction bases outside the gene matches. In the germline V gene, CDR1 corresponds to SGHRS and CDR2 to YFSETQ.

Sequencing was done on a sample of naive CD8+ T cells from PBMCs. Reading the label with the study, this specimen's cell subset or site is: CD45RA+CCR7+. The chain is made from TRBV5-1 and TRBJ1-2; 9 central bases correspond to TRBD1. This receptor was taken from a man younger than 35 in good health. Some clones in this sample may be carry-over from other donors' samples. The sequenced DNA: TGCGCCAGCAGCTTACAGGGGGCCTCAGCTAACTATGGCTACACCTTC. Its amino acids are CASSLQGASANYGYTF.